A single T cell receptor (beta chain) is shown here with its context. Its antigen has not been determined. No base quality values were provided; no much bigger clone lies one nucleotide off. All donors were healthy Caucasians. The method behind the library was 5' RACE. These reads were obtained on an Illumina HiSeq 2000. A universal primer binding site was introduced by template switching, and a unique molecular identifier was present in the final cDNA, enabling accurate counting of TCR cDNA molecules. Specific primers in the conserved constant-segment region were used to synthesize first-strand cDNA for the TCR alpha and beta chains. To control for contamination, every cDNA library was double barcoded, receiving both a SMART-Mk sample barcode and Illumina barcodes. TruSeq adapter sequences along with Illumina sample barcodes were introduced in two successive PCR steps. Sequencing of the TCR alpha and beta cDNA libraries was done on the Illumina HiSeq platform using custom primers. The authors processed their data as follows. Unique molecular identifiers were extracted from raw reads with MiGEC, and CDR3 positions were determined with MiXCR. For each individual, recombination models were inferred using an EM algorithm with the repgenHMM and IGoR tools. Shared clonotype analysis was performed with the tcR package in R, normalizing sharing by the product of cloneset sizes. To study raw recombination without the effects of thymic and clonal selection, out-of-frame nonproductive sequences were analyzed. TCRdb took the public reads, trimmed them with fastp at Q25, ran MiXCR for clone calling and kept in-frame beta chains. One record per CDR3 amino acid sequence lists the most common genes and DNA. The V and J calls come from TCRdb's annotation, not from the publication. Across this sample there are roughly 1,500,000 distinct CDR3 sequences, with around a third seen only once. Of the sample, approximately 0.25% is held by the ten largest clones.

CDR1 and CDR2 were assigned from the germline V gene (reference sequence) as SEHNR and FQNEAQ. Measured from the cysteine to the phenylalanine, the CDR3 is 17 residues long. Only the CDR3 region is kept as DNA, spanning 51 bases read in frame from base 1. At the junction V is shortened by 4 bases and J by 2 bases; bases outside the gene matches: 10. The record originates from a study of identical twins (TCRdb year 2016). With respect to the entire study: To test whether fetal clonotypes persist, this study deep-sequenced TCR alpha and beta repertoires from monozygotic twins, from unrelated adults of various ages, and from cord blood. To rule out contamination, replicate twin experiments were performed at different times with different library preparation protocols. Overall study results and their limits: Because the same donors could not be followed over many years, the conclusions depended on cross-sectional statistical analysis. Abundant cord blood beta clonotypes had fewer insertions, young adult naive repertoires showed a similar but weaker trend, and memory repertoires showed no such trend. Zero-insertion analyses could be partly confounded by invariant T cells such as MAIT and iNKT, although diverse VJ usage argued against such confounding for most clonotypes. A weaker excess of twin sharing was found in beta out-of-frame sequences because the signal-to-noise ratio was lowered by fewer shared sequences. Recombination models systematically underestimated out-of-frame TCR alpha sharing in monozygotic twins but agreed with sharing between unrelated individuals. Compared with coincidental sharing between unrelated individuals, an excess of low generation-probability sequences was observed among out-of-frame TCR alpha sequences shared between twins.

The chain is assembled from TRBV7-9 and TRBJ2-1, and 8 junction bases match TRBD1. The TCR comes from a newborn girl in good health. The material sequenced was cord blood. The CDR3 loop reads CASSSWTGKGPYNEQFF. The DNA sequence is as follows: TGTGCCAGCAGCTCCTGGACAGGGAAAGGCCCCTACAATGAGCAGTTCTTC. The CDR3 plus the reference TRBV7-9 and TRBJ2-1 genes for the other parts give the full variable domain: DTGVSQNPRHKITKRGQNVTFRCDPISEHNRLYWYRQTLGQGPEFLTYFQNEAQLEKSRLLSDRFSAERPKGSFSTLEIQRTEQGDSAMYLCASSSWTGKGPYNEQFFGPGTRLTVL.